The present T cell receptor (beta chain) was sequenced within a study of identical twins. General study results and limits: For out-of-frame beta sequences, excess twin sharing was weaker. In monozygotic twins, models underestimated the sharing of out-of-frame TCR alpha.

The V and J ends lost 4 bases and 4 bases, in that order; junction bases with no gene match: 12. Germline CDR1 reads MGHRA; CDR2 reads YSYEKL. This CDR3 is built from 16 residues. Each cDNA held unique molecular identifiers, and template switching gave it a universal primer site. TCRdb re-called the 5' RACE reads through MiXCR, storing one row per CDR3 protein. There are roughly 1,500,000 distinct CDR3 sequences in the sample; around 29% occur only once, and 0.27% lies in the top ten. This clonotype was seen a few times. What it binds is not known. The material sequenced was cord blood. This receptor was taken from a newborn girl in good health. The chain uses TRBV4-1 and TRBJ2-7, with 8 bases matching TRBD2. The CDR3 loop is CASSLGYPGGLYEQYF. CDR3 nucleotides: TGCGCCAGCAGCCTTGGGTACCCGGGGGGGCTTTACGAGCAGTACTTC.